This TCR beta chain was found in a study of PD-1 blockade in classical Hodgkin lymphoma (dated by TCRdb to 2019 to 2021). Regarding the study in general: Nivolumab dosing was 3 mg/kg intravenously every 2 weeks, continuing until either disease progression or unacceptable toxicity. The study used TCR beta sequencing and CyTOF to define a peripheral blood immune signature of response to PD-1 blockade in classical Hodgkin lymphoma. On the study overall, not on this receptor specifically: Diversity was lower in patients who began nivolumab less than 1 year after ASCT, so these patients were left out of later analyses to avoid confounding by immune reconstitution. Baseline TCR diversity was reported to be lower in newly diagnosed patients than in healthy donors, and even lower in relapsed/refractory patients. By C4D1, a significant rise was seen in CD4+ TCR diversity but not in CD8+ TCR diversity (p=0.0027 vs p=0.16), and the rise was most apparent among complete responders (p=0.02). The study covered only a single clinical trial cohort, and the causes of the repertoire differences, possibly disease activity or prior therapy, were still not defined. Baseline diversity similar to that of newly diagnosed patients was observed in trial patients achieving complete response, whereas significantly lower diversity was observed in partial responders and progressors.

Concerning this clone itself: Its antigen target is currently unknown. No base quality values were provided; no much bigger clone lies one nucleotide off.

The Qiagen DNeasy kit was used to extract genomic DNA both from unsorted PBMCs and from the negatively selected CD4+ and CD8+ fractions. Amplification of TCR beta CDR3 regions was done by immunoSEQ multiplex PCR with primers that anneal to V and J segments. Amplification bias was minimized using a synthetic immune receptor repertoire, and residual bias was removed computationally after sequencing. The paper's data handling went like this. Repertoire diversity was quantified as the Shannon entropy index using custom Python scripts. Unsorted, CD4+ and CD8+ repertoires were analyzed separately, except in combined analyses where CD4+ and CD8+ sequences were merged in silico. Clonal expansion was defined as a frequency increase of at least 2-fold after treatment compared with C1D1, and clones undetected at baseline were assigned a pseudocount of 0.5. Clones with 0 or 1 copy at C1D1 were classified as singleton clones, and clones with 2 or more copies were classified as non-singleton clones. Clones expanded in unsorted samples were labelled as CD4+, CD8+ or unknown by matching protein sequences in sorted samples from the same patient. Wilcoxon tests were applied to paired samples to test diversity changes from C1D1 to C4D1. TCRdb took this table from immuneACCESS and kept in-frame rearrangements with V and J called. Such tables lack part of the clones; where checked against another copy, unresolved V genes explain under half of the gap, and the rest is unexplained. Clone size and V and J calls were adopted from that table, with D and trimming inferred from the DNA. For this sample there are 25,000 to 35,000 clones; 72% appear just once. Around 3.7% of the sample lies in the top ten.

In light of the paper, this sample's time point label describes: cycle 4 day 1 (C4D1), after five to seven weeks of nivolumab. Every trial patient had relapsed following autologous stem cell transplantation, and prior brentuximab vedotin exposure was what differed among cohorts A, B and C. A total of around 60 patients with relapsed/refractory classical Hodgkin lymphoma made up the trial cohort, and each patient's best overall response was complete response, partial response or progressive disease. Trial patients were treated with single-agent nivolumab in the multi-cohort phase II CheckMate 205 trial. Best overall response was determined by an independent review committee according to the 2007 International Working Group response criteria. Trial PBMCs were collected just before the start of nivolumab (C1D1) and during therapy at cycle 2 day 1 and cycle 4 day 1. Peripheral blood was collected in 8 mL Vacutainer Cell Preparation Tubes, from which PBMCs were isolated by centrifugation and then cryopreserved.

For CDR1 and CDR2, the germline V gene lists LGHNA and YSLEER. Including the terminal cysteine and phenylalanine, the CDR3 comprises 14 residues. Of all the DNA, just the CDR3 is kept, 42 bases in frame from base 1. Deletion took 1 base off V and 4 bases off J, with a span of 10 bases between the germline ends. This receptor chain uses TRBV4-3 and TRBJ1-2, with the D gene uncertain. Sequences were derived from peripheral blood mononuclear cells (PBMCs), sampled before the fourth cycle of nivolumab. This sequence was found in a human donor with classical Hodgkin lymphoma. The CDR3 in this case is CASSQVGLSYGYTF. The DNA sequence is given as TGCGCCAGCAGCCAAGTCGGGCTTAGCTATGGCTACACCTTC.